This T cell receptor (beta chain) came from a study of T cell responses to AZD1222 COVID-19 vaccine. Study-level points and caveats: White British ancestry dominated among donors, who included more females, and clonal diversity was possibly underestimated.

Germline V gene lookup returns CDR1 LGHDT and CDR2 YNNKEL (reference sequence). With 1 base clipped from V and 3 bases from J, the junction kept 11 bases outside the gene matches. This CDR3 region has 17 residues. TCRdb's copy holds only in-frame clones and misses some; the assay was immunoSEQ multiplex PCR. The sample records roughly 99,000 clones, around 91% being singletons. This clone was observed once. Its antigen is currently unknown. The origin of this receptor is an adult in good health. Specimen: peripheral blood, collected on day 0 of AZD1222 vaccination. The chain is built from TRBV3-1 (or the pseudogene TRBV3-2) and TRBJ1-1; 7 bases align to TRBD1. Here the CDR3 reads CASSQGSRGKTYTEAFF. The CDR3 DNA reads as TGTGCCAGCAGCCAAGGGAGCAGGGGGAAAACTTACACTGAAGCTTTCTTT.